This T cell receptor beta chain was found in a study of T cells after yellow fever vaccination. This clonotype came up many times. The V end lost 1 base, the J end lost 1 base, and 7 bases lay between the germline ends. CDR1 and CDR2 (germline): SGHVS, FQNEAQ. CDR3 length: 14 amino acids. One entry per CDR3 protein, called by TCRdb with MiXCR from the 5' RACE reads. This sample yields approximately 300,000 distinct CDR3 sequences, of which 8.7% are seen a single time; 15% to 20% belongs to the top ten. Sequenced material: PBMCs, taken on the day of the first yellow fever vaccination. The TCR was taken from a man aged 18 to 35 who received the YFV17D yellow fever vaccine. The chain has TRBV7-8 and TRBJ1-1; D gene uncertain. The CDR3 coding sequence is TGTGCCAGCAGCTTAGGCATAAGGAACACTGAAGCTTTCTTT. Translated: CASSLGIRNTEAFF.